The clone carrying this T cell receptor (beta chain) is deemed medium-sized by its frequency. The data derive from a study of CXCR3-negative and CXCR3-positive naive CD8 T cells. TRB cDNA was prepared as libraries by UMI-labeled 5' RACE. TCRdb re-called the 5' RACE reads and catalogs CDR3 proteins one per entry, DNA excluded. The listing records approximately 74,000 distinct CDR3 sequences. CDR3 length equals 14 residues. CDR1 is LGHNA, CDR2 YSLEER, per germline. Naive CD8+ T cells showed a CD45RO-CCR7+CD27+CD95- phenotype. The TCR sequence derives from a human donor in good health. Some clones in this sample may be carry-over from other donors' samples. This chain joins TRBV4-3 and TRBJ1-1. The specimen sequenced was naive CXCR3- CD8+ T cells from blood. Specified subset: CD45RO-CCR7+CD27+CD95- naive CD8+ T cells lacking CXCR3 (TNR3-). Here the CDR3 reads CASSQDLEHTEAFF.